The clone carrying this T cell receptor beta chain was seen a handful of times. No antigen is known for it. The data originate from a study of blood T cells in healthy people across ages. Study findings and constraints: Age brought a roughly linear fall in TCR beta diversity measured per million T cells.

For the second PCR, which ran for about 7 to 11 cycles, a sample-barcoded 5' primer and a J-beta primer mix were used. TCRdb passed the 5' RACE reads through MiXCR, listing each CDR3 protein once. Of some 800,000 distinct CDR3 sequences listed, around 25% are singletons. Samples had at least 6.5 million PBMCs isolated from them. With each sample, at least 5.5 micrograms of total RNA were extracted. These data also featured in a second study, about T cells of mothers and their children. That publication notes: Each child gave approximately 2.8 million TCR beta CDR3 reads (each mother, over 8.5 million).

Sequencing was performed on blood. The TCR sequence derives from a boy younger than 18 in good health.

The CDR3 DNA sequence: TGCAGCGCACGCGCTGCTGGAAACACCATATATTTT. It yields the protein CSARAAGNTIYF. J is TRBJ1-3 and V is TRBV29-1; no clear D gene. Looked up from germline, CDR1 is SQVTM and CDR2 is ANQGSEA. Trimming cost V 7 bases and J 2 bases, with 9 bases left between them. The length of the CDR3 is 12 residues.